This T cell receptor (beta chain) was observed in a study of long-term antiretroviral therapy in people with HIV. Notes on the study in general: HIV repertoires spanned tighter CDR3 length ranges than controls did. Therapy changes, viral resistance and ART adherence were not documented in the available data.

This clone was counted a single time. No antigen is known for it. Everyone in the study who had HIV was treated in the United States. V was trimmed by 9 bases and J by 7 bases, leaving 16 bases between them. The CDR3 covers 13 residues. The germline V gene encodes CDR1 SEHNR and CDR2 FQNEAQ (reference sequence). Runs used v3.0 of the immunoSEQ assay and were done at survey level. Using immunoSEQ multiplex PCR, the repertoire was profiled, and TCRdb retains in-frame clones only, with some absent. The sample lists about 17,000 clones, roughly 92% occurring once. The chain recombines TRBV7-9 with TRBJ2-1; D may be TRBD2 (5 bases). The material sequenced was unsorted PBMCs, taken 0.6 years after starting antiretroviral therapy. The TCR was taken from a woman between 40 and 55 years old with HIV. The CDR3 protein is CASAEGAVNEQFF. Written as DNA, the CDR3 is TGTGCCAGTGCCGAGGGCGCGGTAAATGAGCAGTTCTTC.